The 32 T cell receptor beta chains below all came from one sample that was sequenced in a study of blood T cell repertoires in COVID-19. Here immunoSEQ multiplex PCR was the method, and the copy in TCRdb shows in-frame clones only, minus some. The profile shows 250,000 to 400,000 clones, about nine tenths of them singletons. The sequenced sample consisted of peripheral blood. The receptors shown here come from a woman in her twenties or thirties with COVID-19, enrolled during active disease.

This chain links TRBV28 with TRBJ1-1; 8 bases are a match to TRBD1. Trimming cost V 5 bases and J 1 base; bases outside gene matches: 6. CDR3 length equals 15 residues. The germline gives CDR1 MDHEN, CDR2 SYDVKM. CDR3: CASSPTGTGNTEAFF. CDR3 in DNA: TGTGCCAGCAGTCCAACCGGGACAGGGAACACTGAAGCTTTCTTT.

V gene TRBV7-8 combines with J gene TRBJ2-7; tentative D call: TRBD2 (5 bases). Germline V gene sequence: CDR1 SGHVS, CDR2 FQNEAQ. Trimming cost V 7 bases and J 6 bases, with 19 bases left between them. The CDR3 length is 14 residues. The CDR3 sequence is CASNPRGLLGEQYF. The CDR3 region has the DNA TGTGCCAGCAACCCCCGGGGTCTCCTCGGCGAGCAGTACTTC.

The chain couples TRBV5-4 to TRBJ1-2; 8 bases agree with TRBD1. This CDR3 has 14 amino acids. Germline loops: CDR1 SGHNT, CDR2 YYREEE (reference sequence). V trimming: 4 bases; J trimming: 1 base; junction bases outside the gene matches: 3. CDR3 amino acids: CASSRGQDNYGYTF. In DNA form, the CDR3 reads TGTGCCAGCAGCCGGGGACAGGATAACTATGGCTACACCTTC.

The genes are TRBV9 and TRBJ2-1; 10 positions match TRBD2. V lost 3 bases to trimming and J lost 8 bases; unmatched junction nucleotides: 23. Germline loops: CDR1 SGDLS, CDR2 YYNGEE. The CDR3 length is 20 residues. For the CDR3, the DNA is TGTGCCAGCAGCGCCCTTATTGAAGCGGGAGGGCCTTCCTTAAGGGATGAGCAGTTCTTC. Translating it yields CASSALIEAGGPSLRDEQFF.

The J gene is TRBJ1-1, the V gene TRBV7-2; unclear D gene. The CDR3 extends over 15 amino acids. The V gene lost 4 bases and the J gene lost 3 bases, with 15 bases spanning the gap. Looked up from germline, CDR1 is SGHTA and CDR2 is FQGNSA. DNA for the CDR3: TGTGCCAGCAGCTCCCACCGTGTACCGGACACTGAAGCTTTCTTT. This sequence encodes CASSSHRVPDTEAFF.

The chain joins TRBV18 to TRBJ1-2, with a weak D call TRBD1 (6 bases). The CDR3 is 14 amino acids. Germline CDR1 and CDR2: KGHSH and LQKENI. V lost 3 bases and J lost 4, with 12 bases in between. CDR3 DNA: TGTGCCAGCTCACCTGAAAGGGGGACCTATGGCTACACCTTC. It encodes CASSPERGTYGYTF.

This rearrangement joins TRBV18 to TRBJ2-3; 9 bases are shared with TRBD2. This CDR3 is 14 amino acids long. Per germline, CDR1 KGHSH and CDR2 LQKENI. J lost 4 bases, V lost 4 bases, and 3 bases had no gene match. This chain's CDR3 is CASSLRLAADTQYF. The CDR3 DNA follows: TGTGCCAGCTCACTAAGACTAGCGGCAGATACGCAGTATTTT.

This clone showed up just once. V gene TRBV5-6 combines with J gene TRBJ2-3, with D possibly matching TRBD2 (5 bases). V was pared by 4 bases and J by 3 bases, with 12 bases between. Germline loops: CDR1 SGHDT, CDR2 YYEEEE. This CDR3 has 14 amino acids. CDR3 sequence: CASSLWEPTDTQYF. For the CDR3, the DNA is TGTGCCAGCAGCCTGTGGGAGCCGACAGATACGCAGTATTTT.

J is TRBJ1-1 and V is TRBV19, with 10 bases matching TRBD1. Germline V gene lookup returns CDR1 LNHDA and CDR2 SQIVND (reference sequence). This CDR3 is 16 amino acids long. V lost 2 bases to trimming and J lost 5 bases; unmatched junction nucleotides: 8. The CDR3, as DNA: TGTGCCAGTAGTATAAAGAGACAGGGGGCGAGGACTGAAGCTTTCTTT. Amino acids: CASSIKRQGARTEAFF.

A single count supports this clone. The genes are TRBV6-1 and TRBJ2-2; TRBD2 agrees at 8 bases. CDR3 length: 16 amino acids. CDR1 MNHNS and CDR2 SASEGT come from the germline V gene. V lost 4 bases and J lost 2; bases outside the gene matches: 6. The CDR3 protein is CASSATGTSNTGELFF. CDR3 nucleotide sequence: TGTGCCAGCAGTGCGACCGGGACTAGTAACACCGGGGAGCTGTTTTTT.

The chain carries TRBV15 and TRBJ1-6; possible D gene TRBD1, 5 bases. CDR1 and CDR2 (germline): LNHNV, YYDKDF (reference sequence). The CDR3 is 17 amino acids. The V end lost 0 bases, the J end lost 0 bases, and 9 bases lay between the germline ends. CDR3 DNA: TGTGCCACCAGCAGAGATCGGGGGAGCTCCTATAATTCACCCCTCCACTTT. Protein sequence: CATSRDRGSSYNSPLHF.

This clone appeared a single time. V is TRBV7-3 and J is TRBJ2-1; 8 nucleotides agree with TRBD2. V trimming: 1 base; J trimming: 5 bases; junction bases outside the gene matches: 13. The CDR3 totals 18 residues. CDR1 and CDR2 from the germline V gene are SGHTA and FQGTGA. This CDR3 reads CASSLRGLIAGSDNEQFF. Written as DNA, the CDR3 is TGTGCCAGCAGCTTAAGGGGCCTAATAGCGGGATCCGACAATGAGCAGTTCTTC.

CDR3 sequence (DNA): TGTGCCTGGAGGGCAGGGGCCACCGGGCAGCCCCAGCATTTT. This gives the protein CAWRAGATGQPQHF. The chain carries TRBV30 and TRBJ1-5; D possibly corresponds to TRBD1 (6 bases). V gave up 3 bases and J gave up 7 bases, with 16 bases separating them. Germline CDR1 GTSNPN, CDR2 SVGIG (reference sequence). The CDR3 runs 14 residues. The full variable domain, its missing parts supplied by reference TRBV30 and TRBJ1-5, is SQTIHQWPATLVQPVGSPLSLECTVEGTSNPNLYWYRQAAGRGLQLLFYSVGIGQISSEVPQNLSASRPQDRQFILSSKKLLLSDSGFYLCAWRAGATGQPQHFGDGTRLSIL.

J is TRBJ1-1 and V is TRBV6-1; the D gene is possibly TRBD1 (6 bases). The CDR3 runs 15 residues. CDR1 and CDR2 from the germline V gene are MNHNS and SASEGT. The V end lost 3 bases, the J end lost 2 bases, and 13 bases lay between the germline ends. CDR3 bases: TGTGCCAGCAGTGACGCTGGACAGATAAACACTGAAGCTTTCTTT. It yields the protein CASSDAGQINTEAFF.

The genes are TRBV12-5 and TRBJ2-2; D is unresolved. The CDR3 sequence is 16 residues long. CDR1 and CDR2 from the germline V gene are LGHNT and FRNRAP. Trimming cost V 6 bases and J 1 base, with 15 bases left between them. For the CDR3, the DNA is TGTGCTAGTGGACTAAGCGCGGCAGTGAACACCGGGGAGCTGTTTTTT. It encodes CASGLSAAVNTGELFF.

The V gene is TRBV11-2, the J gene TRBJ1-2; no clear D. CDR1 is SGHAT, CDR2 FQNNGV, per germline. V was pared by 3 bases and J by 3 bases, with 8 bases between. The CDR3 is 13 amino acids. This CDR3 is CASSFVTYYGYTF. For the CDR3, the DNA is TGTGCCAGCAGCTTTGTGACATACTATGGCTACACCTTC.

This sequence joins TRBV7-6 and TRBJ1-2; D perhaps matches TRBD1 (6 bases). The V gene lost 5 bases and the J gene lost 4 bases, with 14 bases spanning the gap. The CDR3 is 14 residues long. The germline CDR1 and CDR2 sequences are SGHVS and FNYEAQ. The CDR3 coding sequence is TGTGCCAGCAGCCTCTCACCGACAGGCTATGGCTACACCTTC. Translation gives CASSLSPTGYGYTF.

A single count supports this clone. The CDR3 coding sequence is TGTGCCAGCAGCTCGGGACAGGGGGACACTGAAGCTTTCTTT. It translates to CASSSGQGDTEAFF. The V and J genes are TRBV7-9 and TRBJ1-1; 11 bases fit TRBD1. Per germline, CDR1 SEHNR and CDR2 FQNEAQ (reference sequence). Trimming took 4 bases from V and 3 from J; bases not matched to a gene: 1. The CDR3 totals 14 residues.

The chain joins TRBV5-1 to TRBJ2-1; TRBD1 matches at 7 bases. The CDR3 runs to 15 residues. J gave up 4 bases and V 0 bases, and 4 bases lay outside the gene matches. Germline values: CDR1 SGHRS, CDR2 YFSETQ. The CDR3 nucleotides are TGCGCCAGCAGCTTGGACAGGGGCGCTTACAATGAGCAGTTCTTC. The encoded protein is CASSLDRGAYNEQFF.

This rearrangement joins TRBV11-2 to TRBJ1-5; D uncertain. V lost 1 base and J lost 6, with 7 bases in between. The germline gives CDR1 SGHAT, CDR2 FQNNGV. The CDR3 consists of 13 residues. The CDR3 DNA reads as TGTGCCAGCAGCTTAGCCCTCTCTCAGCCCCAGCATTTT. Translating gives CASSLALSQPQHF.

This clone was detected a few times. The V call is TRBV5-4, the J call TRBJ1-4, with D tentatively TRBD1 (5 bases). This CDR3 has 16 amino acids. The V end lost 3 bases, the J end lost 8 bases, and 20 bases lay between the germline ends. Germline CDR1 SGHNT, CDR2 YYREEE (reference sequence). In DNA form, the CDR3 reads TGTGCCAGCAGCTCAAAGACGGGGGGGAATTCCGAAAAACTGTTTTTT. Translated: CASSSKTGGNSEKLFF.

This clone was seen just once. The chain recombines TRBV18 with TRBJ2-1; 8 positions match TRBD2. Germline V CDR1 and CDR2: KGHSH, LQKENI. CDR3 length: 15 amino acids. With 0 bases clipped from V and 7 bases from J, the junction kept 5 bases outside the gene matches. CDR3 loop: CASSPPQRGYNEQFF. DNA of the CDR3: TGTGCCAGCTCACCACCCCAGCGGGGGTATAATGAGCAGTTCTTC.

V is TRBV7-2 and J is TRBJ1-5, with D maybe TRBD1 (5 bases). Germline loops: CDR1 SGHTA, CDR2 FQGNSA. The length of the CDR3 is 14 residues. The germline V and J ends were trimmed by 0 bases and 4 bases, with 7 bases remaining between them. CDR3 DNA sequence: TGTGCCAGCAGCTTAGCTACAGGTAATCAGCCCCAGCATTTT. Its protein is CASSLATGNQPQHF.

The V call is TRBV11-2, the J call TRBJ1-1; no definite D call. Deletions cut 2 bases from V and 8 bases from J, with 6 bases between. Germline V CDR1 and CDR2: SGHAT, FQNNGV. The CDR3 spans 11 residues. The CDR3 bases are TGTGCCAGCAGCTTAATGGCCGAAGCTTTCTTT. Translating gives CASSLMAEAFF.

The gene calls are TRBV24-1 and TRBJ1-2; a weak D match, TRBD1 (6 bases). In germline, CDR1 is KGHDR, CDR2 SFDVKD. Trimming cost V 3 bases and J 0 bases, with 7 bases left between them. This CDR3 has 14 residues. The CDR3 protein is CATSDNRANYGYTF. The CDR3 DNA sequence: TGTGCCACCAGTGATAACAGGGCTAACTATGGCTACACCTTC.

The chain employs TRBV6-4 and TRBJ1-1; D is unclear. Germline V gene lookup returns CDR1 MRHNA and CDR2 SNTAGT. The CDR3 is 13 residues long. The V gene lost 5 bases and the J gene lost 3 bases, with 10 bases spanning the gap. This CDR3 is CASSPELYTEAFF. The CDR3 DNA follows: TGTGCCAGCAGTCCTGAACTATACACTGAAGCTTTCTTT.

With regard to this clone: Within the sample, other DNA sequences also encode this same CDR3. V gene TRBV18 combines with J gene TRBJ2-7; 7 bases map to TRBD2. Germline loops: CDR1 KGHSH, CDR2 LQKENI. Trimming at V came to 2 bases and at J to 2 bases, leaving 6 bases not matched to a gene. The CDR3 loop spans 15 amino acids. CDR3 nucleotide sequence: TGTGCCAGCTCACCAAGACTAGCTGGGGCCTACGAGCAGTACTTC. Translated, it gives CASSPRLAGAYEQYF. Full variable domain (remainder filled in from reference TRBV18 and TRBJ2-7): NAGVMQNPRHLVRRRGQEARLRCSPMKGHSHVYWYRQLPEEGLKFMVYLQKENIIDESGMPKERFSAEFPKEGPSILRIQQVVRGDSAAYFCASSPRLAGAYEQYFGPGTRLTVT.

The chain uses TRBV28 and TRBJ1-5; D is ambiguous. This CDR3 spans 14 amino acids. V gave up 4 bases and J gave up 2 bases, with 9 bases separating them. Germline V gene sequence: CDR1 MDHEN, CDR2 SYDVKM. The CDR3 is CASSSVPGNQPQHF. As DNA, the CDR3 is TGTGCCAGCAGTTCGGTCCCCGGCAATCAGCCCCAGCATTTT.

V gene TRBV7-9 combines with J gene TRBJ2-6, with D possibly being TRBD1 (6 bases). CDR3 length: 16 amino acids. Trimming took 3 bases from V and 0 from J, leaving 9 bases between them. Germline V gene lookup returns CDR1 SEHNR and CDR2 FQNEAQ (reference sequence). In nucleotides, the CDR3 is TGTGCCAGCAGCTTGGACAGTCCCTCTGGGGCCAACGTCCTGACTTTC. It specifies CASSLDSPSGANVLTF.

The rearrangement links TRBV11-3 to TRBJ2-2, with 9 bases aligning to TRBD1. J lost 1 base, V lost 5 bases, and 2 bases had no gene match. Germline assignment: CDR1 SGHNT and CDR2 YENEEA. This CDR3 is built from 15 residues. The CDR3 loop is CASSRDRENTGELFF. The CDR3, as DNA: TGTGCCAGCAGCCGGGACAGGGAGAACACCGGGGAGCTGTTTTTT.

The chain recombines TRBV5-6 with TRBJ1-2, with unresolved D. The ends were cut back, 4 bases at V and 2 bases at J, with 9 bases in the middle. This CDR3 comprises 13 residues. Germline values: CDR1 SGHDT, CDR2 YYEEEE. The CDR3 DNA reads TGTGCCAGCAGCCCCTCCAGGAACTATGGCTACACCTTC. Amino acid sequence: CASSPSRNYGYTF. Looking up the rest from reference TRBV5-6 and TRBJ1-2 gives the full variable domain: DAGVTQSPTHLIKTRGQQVTLRCSPKSGHDTVSWYQQALGQGPQFIFQYYEEEERQRGNFPDRFSGHQFPNYSSELNVNALLLGDSALYLCASSPSRNYGYTFGSGTRLTVV.

This CDR3 reads CASSRSSESSYEQYF. The CDR3 bases are TGTGCCAGCAGTCGGTCATCCGAGAGCTCCTACGAGCAGTACTTC. The genes are TRBV6-5 and TRBJ2-7; D unclear. The CDR3 runs 15 residues. Looked up from germline, CDR1 is MNHEY and CDR2 is SVGAGI. The V end lost 5 bases, the J end lost 0 bases, and 14 bases lay between the germline ends.